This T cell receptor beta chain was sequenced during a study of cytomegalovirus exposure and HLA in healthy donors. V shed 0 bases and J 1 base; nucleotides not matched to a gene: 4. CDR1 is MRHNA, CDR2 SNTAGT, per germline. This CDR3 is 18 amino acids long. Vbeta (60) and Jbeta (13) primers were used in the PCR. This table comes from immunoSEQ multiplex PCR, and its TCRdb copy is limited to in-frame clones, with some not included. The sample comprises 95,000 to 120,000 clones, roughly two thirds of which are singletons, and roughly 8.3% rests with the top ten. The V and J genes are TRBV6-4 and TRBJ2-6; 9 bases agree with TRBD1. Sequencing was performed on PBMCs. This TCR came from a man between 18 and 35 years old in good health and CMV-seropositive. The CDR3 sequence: CASSDSGTGPSGANVLTF. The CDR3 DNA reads TGTGCCAGCAGTGACTCGGGGACAGGGCCTTCTGGGGCCAACGTCCTGACTTTC.